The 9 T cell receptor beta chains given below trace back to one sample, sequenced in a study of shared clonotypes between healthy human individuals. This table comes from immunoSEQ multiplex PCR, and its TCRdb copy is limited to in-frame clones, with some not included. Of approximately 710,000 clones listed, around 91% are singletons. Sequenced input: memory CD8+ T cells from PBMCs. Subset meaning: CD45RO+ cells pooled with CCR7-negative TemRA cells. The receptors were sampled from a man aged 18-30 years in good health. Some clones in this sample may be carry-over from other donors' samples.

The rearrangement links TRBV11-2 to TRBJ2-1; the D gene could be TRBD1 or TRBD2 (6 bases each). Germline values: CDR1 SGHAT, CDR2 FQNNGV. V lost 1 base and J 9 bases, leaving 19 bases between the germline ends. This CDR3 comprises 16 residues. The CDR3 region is CASSLVVLVGGAEQFF. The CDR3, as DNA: TGTGCCAGCAGCTTAGTCGTCCTAGTGGGGGGCGCTGAGCAGTTCTTC.

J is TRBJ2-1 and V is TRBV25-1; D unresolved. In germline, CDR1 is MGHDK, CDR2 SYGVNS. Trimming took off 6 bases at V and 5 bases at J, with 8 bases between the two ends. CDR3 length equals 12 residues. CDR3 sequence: CASSAVHNEQFF. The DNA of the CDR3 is TGTGCCAGCAGCGCAGTGCACAATGAGCAGTTCTTC. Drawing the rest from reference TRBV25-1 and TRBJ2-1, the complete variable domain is EADIYQTPRYLVIGTGKKITLECSQTMGHDKMYWYQQDPGMELHLIHYSYGVNSTEKGDLSSESTVSRIRTEHFPLTLESARPSHTSQYLCASSAVHNEQFFGPGTRLTVL.

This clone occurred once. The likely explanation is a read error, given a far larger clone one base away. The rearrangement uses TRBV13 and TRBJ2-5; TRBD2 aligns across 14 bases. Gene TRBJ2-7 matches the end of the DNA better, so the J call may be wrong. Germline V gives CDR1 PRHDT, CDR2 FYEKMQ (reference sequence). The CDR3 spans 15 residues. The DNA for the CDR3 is TGTGCCAGCAGCCAAGGGACTAGCGGGAGCTACGAGCAGTACTTC. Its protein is CASSQGTSGSYEQYF.

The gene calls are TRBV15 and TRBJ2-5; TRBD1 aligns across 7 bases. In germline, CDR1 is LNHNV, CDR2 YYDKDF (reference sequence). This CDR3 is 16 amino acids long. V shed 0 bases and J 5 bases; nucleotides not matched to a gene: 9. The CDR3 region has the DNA TGTGCCACCAGCAGAGAACAAACAGGGGTCGCGGAGACCCAGTACTTC. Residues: CATSREQTGVAETQYF.

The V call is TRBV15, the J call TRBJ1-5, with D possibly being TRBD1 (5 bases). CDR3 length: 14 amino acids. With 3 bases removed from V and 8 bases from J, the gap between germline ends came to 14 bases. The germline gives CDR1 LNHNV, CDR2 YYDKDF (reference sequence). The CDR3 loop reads CATSSGGVHKPQHF. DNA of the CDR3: TGTGCCACCAGCAGCGGGGGGGTTCACAAGCCCCAGCATTTT.

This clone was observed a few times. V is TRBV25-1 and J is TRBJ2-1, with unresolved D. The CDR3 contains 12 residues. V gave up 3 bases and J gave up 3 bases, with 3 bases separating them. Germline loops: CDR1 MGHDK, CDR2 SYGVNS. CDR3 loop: CASSEGYNEQFF. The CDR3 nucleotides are TGTGCCAGCAGTGAGGGCTACAATGAGCAGTTCTTC. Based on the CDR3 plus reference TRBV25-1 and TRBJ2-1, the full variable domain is EADIYQTPRYLVIGTGKKITLECSQTMGHDKMYWYQQDPGMELHLIHYSYGVNSTEKGDLSSESTVSRIRTEHFPLTLESARPSHTSQYLCASSEGYNEQFFGPGTRLTVL.

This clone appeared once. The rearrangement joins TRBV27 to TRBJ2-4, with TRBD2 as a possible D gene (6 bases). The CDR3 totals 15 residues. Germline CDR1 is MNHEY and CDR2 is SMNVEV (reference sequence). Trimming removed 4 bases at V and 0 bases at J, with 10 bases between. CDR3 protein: CASSYGGLAKNIQYF. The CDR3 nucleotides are TGTGCCAGCAGTTATGGGGGACTAGCCAAAAACATTCAGTACTTC.

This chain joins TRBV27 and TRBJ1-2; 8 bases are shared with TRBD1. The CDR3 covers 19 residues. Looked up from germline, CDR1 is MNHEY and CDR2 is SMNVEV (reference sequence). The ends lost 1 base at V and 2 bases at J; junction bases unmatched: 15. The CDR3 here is CASSLFARVTGDGNYGYTF. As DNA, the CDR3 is TGTGCCAGCAGTTTATTTGCCCGCGTGACAGGGGACGGAAACTATGGCTACACCTTC.

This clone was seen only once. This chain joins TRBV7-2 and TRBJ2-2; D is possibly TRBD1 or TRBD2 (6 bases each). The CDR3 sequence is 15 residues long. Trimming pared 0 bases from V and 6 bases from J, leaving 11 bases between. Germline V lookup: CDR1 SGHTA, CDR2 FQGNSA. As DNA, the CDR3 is TGTGCCAGCAGCTTAGCGCTAGGGGGGTCCGGGGAGCTGTTTTTT. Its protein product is CASSLALGGSGELFF.